A single sample is the source of the 8 T cell receptor beta chains below, sequenced in a study of beta chain features in type 1 diabetes. cDNA synthesis used the whole RNA isolate, giving expressed TCRB sequences. Some clones are missing from TCRdb's copy, which holds only in-frame ones; the method was immunoSEQ multiplex PCR. The sample includes 500,000 to 850,000 clones, more than 13% of them seen just once. Whole-study findings and limits: Patients with Type 1 diabetes showed moderately but significantly shorter TCRB CDR3s in all four CD4+ subsets.

No cognate antigen is known for these TCRs. The specimen sequenced was naive CD4+ T cells from blood. These receptor sequences come from a man younger than 35 with type 1 diabetes.

This clone has more than one count but fewer than ten. The V and J genes are TRBV6-5 and TRBJ2-1; unclear D gene. The CDR3 is 12 amino acids. The germline V gene has CDR1 MNHEY and CDR2 SVGAGI. V dropped 4 bases and J dropped 10 bases, with 11 bases sitting between them. The chain's CDR3 is CASSFSFGEQFF. The DNA of the CDR3 is TGTGCCAGCAGTTTCTCCTTTGGGGAGCAGTTCTTC.

J is TRBJ1-1 and V is TRBV5-1; D ambiguous. CDR1 and CDR2 from the germline V gene are SGHRS and YFSETQ. Trimming removed 0 bases at V and 0 bases at J, with 9 bases between. The CDR3 is 15 amino acids. The CDR3 sequence: CASSLGGPLNTEAFF. For the CDR3, the DNA is TGCGCCAGCAGCTTGGGAGGTCCCCTGAACACTGAAGCTTTCTTT.

In its sample, this clone was seen a few times. The chain is built from TRBV19 and TRBJ1-5; a weak D match, TRBD1 (5 bases). Trimming pared 5 bases from V and 1 base from J, leaving 9 bases between. Germline V gene data show CDR1 as LNHDA and CDR2 as SQIVND (reference sequence). The length of the CDR3 is 14 residues. The CDR3 DNA reads as TGTGCCAGTAGTTCGCGACAGAGCAATCAGCCCCAGCATTTT. This encodes CASSSRQSNQPQHF.

Only a few counts were recorded for this clone. The rearrangement joins TRBV29-1 to TRBJ2-1; D call uncertain. Germline V gene data show CDR1 as SQVTM and CDR2 as ANQGSEA. Trimming left V 6 bases short and J 4 bases short, with 10 bases between. The CDR3 sequence is 12 residues long. For the CDR3, the DNA is TGCAGCGTAACACGAGCATACAATGAGCAGTTCTTC. This translates into CSVTRAYNEQFF.

This clone was picked up a small number of times. The rearrangement joins TRBV20-1 to TRBJ1-2; unclear D gene. The CDR3 has 11 amino acids. Germline V lookup: CDR1 DFQATT, CDR2 SNEGSKA (reference sequence). V dropped 5 bases and J dropped 5 bases, with 9 bases sitting between them. CDR3 loop: CSALIGYGYTF. CDR3 DNA: TGCAGTGCTCTAATCGGTTATGGCTACACCTTC.

The rearrangement uses TRBV14 and TRBJ2-7; 9 bases align to TRBD2. Per germline, CDR1 SGHDN and CDR2 FVKESK. V gave up 4 bases and J gave up 1 base; unmatched junction bases: 14. The CDR3 covers 18 residues. The CDR3 loop is CASSRTRGTTSGSYEQYF. CDR3 bases: TGTGCCAGCAGCCGAACCAGGGGAACCACTAGCGGGTCCTACGAGCAGTACTTC.

The V call is TRBV7-9, the J call TRBJ2-7; D not resolved. The V and J ends lost 4 bases and 4 bases respectively, with 8 bases between them. This CDR3 is 12 amino acids long. The germline V gene has CDR1 SEHNR and CDR2 FQNEAQ (reference sequence). The CDR3 DNA sequence: TGTGCCAGCAGCTCGCTGACTTACGAGCAGTACTTC. It yields the protein CASSSLTYEQYF.

This clone was seen only a few times. CDR3 loop: CASSLDLYQETQYF. The CDR3 DNA sequence: TGTGCCAGCAGTTTGGACCTGTACCAAGAGACCCAGTACTTC. V gene TRBV6-5 combines with J gene TRBJ2-5; D is undetermined. Looked up from germline, CDR1 is MNHEY and CDR2 is SVGAGI. V was trimmed by 4 bases and J by 0 bases, leaving 9 bases between them. CDR3 length: 14 amino acids.